This TCR beta chain stems from a study of blood T cells in healthy people across ages (dated by TCRdb to about 2015). With regard to the full study: In model experiments, template switching captured roughly one uniquely barcoded TCR beta cDNA molecule for every two T cells. Age-related changes in TCR beta repertoire diversity were measured in the study by deep sequencing normalized with unique cDNA molecular identifiers. Four age groups were formed from the donors: young (average around 15 years), middle-aged (approximately 40), aged (under 70) and long-lived (less than 85). To avoid experimental bias, donors of different ages were spread randomly across the sequencing lanes. Two additional independent replicas of 1 million unique cDNA reads from the same blood draw were analyzed for two donors (one aged 18 to 29 and one aged 80 or older).

CDR1 and CDR2, per the germline V gene, are SNHLY and FYNNEI. Counted from cysteine to phenylalanine, this CDR3 has 13 amino acids. Only the CDR3 DNA stays, 39 bases, in frame from base 1. The junction shows trimming of 7 bases on V and 0 bases on J, plus 7 bases between the germline ends. Library prep was done by 5' RACE. The listed sequencing device is Illumina HiSeq 2500. A second PCR of roughly 6 to 12 cycles was performed with a sample-barcoded 5' primer and a J-beta primer mix. Each TCR beta cDNA molecule received a unique molecular identifier from a template-switch 5' adaptor carrying 12 random nucleotides. Each sample yielded at least 2.5 million CDR3-containing paired-end reads. First-strand cDNA was synthesized from all RNA with the Mint cDNA synthesis kit, primed by a TRBC-specific oligonucleotide. All cDNA was treated with uracil-DNA glycosylase and then went through a first 18-cycle PCR with the universal primers M1SS and BC2_uni_R. The authors' pipeline ran thus. Each sample was normalized by randomly selecting 1 million high-quality reads, each carrying a distinct molecular identifier. Reads sharing molecular identifiers were discarded rather than binned into consensus sequences. MiTCR, with a Q25 quality threshold and the strictest error-elimination algorithm, was used for CDR3 identification, clonotype clustering and error correction. Lower-bound total TCR beta diversity was estimated with a nonparametric unseen species model using Euler transformation. TCRdb took the public reads, trimmed them with fastp at Q25, ran MiXCR for clone calling and kept in-frame beta chains. Every distinct CDR3 protein forms one entry, paired with its most common genes and DNA. The V and J calls and clone size are TCRdb's, not the authors'. This sample gives around 1.7 million distinct CDR3 sequences in total; over 25% of them show up just once. The top ten constitute more than 6% of the sample.

The 40 or so donors, aged about 6 to 95 years, were systemically healthy Caucasian individuals from Russia. Each donor gave about 9.8 milliliters of peripheral blood, drawn into EDTA-treated Vacutainer tubes. Ficoll-Paque density-gradient centrifugation was used to isolate PBMCs, with at least 7 million obtained per sample. Total RNA, at least 6 micrograms per sample, was extracted from PBMCs with Trizol reagent. For every donor, flow cytometry on a PBMC aliquot measured the percentage of naive CD45RAhigh/CD27high T cells. Broader findings and caveats from the paper: Observed TCR beta diversity per million T cells fell roughly linearly with age, and a significant reduction was already apparent by age about 43. Compared with the aged group, more naive CD4+ T cells, fewer expanded clones and increased TCR diversity were shown by the long-lived group, suggesting age selection. The percentage of naive T cells measured by flow cytometry correlated strongly with observed TCR beta diversity. Estimates of total diversity based on one million sequenced T cells were considered lower bounds and underestimates. Bulk unsorted PBMC profiling prevented conclusive comparison of naive and antigen-experienced compartments. Donor CMV infection status was unknown, potentially confounding age-related changes in expanded clonotypes.

This clonotype was counted a single time. Its target antigen remains unknown. No base quality information exists; no much larger clone differs at one position. A single read counts as weak evidence. Sequences were obtained from blood. Rearrangement joined TRBV2 to TRBJ1-5, with the identity of the D gene unclear. The receptor's source is a woman in her 30s in good health. The nucleotide sequence reads as follows: TGTGCCAGCATGGAGAATAGCAATCAGCCCCAGCATTTT. This sequence encodes CASMENSNQPQHF.